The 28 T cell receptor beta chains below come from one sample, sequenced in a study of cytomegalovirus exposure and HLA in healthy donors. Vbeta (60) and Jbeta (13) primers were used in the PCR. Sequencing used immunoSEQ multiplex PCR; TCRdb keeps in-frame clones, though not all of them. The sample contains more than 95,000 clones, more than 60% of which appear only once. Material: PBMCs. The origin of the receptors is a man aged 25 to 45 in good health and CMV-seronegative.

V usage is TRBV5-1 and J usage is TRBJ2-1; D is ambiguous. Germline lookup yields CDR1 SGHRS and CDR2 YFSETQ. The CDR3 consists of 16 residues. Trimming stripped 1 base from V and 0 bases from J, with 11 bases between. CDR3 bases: TGCGCCAGCAGCTTGCCAGCGAGAACCTCCTACAATGAGCAGTTCTTC. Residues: CASSLPARTSYNEQFF.

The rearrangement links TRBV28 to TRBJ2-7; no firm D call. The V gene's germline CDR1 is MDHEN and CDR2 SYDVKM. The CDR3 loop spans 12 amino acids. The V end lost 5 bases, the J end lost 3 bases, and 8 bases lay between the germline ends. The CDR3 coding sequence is TGTGCCAGCAGTATACCCGGCTACGAGCAGTACTTC. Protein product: CASSIPGYEQYF.

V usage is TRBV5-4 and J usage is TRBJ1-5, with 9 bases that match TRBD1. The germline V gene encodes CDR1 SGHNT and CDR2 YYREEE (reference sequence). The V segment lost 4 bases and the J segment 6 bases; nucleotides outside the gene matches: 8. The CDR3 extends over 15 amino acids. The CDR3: CASSPDRGDGQPQHF. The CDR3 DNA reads TGTGCCAGCAGCCCAGACAGGGGGGACGGTCAGCCCCAGCATTTT.

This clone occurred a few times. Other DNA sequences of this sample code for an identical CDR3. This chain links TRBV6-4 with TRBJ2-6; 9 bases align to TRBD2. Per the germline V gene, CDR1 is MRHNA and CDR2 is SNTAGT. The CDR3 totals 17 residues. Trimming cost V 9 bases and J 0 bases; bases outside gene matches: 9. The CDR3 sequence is CASTDSTSGSGANVLTF. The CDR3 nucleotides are TGTGCCAGTACTGACTCGACTAGCGGCTCTGGGGCCAACGTCCTGACTTTC.

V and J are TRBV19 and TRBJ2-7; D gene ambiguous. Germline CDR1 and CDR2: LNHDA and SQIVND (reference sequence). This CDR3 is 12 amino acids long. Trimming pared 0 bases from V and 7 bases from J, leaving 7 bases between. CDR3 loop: CASSIDGAEQYF. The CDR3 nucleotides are TGTGCCAGTAGTATAGATGGTGCGGAGCAGTACTTC.

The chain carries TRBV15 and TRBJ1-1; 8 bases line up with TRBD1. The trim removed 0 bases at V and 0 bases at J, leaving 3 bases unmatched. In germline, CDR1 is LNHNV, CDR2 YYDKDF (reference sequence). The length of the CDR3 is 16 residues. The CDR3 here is CATSRDGQGLNTEAFF. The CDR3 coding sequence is TGTGCCACCAGCAGAGACGGACAGGGTTTGAACACTGAAGCTTTCTTT.

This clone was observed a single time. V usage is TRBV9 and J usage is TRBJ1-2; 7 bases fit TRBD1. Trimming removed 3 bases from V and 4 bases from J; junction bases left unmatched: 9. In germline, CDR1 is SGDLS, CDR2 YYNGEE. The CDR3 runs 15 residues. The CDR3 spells CASSADTTGRYGYTF. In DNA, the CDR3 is TGTGCCAGCAGCGCCGATACGACAGGGCGCTATGGCTACACCTTC.

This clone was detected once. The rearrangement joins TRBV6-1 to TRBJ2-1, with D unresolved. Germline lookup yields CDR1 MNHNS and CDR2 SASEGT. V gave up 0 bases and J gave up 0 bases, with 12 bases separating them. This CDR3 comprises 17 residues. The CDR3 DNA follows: TGTGCCAGCAGTGAAGCCGAGTTGTGGAGCTCCTACAATGAGCAGTTCTTC. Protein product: CASSEAELWSSYNEQFF.

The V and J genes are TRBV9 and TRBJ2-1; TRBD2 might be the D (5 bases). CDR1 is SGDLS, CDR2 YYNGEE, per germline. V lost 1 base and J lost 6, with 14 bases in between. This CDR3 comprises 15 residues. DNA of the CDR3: TGTGCCAGCAGCGTAAGGAAGGGAGAGAGCAATGAGCAGTTCTTC. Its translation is CASSVRKGESNEQFF. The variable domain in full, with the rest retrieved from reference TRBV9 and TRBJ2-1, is DSGVTQTPKHLITATGQRVTLRCSPRSGDLSVYWYQQSLDQGLQFLIQYYNGEERAKGNILERFSAQQFPDLHSELNLSSLELGDSALYFCASSVRKGESNEQFFGPGTRLTVL.

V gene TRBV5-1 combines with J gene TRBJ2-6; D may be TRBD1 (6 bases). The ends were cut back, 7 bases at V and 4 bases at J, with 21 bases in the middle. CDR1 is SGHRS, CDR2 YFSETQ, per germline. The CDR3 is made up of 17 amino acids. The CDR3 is CASDRSPTTGGANVLTF. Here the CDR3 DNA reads TGCGCCAGCGACAGGTCCCCCACCACGGGGGGGGCCAACGTCCTGACTTTC. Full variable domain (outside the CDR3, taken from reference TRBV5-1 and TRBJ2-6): KAGVTQTPRYLIKTRGQQVTLSCSPISGHRSVSWYQQTPGQGLQFLFEYFSETQRNKGNFPGRFSGRQFSNSRSEMNVSTLELGDSALYLCASDRSPTTGGANVLTFGAGSRLTVL.

In nucleotides, the CDR3 is TGTGCCAGCAGTGAGGGAGGGTATGGCTACACCTTC. Translated: CASSEGGYGYTF. This chain uses TRBV6-6 with TRBJ1-2, with D hard to call. The germline V gene has CDR1 MNHNY and CDR2 SVGAGI (reference sequence). V dropped 5 bases and J dropped 5 bases, with 9 bases sitting between them. The CDR3 spans 12 residues.

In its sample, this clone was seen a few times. The CDR3 DNA sequence: TGTGCCAGCAGTTTCGGACTAGCGGGAGTGGATACGCAGTATTTT. Translating gives CASSFGLAGVDTQYF. The chain joins TRBV6-6 to TRBJ2-3, with 13 bases identical to TRBD2. The CDR3 is 15 amino acids. The V gene's germline CDR1 is MNHNY and CDR2 SVGAGI (reference sequence). Trimming took 4 bases from V and 6 from J; bases not matched to a gene: 4.

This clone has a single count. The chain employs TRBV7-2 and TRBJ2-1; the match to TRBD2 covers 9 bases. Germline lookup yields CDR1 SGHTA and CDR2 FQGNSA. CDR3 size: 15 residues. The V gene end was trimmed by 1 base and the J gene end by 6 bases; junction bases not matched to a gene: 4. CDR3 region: CASSLEGLAVNEQFF. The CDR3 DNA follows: TGTGCCAGCAGCTTAGAGGGACTAGCAGTCAATGAGCAGTTCTTC.

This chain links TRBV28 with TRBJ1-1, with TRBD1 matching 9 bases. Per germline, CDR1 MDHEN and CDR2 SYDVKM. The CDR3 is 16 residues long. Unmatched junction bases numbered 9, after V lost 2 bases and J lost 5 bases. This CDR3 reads CASSLHTGGGRTEAFF. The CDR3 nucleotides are TGTGCCAGCAGTTTACACACAGGGGGCGGAAGGACTGAAGCTTTCTTT.

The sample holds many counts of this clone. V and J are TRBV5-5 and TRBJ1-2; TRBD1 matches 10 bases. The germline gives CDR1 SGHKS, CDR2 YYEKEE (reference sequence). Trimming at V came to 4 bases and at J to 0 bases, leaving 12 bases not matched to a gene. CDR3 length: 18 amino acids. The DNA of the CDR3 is TGTGCCAGCAGCCTCCGAGGGGACAGGGGCGACCCTAACTATGGCTACACCTTC. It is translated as CASSLRGDRGDPNYGYTF. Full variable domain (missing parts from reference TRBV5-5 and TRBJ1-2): DAGVTQSPTHLIKTRGQQVTLRCSPISGHKSVSWYQQVLGQGPQFIFQYYEKEERGRGNFPDRFSARQFPNYSSELNVNALLLGDSALYLCASSLRGDRGDPNYGYTFGSGTRLTVV.

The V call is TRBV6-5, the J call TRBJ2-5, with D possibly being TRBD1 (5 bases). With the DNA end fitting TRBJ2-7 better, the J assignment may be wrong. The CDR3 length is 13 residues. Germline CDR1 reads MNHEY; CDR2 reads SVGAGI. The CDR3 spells CATRLTQGYEQYF. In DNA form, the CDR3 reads TGTGCCACCCGGTTAACTCAGGGCTACGAGCAGTACTTC.

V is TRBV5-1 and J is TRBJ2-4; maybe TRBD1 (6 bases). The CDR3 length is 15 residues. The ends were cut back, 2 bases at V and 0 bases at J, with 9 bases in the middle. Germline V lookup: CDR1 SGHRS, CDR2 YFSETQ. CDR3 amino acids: CASSLGQSAKNIQYF. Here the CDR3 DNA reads TGCGCCAGCAGCTTAGGACAGTCAGCCAAAAACATTCAGTACTTC.

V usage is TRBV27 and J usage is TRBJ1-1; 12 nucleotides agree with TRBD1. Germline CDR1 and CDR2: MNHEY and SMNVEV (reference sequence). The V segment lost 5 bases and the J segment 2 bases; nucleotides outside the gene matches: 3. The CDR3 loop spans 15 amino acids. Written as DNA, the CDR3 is TGTGCCAGCAGTGGGACAGGGGGCTTCAACACTGAAGCTTTCTTT. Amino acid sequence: CASSGTGGFNTEAFF.

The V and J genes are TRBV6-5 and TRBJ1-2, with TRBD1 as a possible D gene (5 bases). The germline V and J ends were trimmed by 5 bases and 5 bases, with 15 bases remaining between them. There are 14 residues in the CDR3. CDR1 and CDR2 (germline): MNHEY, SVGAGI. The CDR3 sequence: CASSQPSQGYGYTF. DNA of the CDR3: TGTGCCAGCAGTCAACCCTCCCAGGGATATGGCTACACCTTC.

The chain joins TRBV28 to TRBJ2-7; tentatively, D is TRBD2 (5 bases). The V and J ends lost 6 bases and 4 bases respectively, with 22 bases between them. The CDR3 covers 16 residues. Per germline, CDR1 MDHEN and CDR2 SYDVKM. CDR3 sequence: CASSPEVRQRVYEQYF. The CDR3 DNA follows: TGTGCCAGCAGCCCAGAGGTTCGGCAGAGGGTTTACGAGCAGTACTTC.

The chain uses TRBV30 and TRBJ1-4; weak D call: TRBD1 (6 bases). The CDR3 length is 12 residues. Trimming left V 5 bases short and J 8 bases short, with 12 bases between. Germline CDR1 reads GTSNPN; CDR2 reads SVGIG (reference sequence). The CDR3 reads CAWQGDREKLFF. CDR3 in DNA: TGTGCCTGGCAGGGTGACAGGGAAAAACTGTTTTTT.

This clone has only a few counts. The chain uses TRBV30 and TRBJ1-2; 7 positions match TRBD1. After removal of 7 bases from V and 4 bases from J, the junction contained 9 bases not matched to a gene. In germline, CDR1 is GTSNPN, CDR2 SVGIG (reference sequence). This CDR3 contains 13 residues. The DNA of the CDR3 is TGTGCCTACTCCTGGGGACAGAGCTATGGCTACACCTTC. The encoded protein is CAYSWGQSYGYTF.

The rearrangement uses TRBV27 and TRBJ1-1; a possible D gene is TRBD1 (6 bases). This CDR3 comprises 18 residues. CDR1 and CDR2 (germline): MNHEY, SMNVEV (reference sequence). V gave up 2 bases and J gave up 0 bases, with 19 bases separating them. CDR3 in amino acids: CASSLKGRTASMNTEAFF. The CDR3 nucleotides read TGTGCCAGCAGTTTAAAAGGGCGGACAGCATCCATGAACACTGAAGCTTTCTTT.

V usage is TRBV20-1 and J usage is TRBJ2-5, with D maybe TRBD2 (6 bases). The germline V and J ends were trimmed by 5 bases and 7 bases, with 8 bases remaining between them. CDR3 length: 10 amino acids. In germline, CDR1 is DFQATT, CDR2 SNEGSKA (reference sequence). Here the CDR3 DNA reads TGCAGTGCTCTGGAGGGGACCCAGTACTTC. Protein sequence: CSALEGTQYF.

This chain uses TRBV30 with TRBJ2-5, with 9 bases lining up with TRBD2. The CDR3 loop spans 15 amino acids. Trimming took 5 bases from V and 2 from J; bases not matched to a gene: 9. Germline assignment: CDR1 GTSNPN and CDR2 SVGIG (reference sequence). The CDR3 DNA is TGTGCCTGGGATCCGGGACTAGCTGAACAAGAGACCCAGTACTTC. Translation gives CAWDPGLAEQETQYF.

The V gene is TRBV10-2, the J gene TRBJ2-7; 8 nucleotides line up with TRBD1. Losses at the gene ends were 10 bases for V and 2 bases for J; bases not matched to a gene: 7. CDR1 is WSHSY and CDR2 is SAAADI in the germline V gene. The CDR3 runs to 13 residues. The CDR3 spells CATSDRGTYEQYF. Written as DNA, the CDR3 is TGCGCCACCTCCGACAGGGGTACCTACGAGCAGTACTTC.

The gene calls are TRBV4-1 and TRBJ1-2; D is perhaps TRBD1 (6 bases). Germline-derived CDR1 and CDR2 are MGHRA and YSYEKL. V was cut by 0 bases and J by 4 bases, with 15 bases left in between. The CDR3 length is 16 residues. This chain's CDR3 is CASSQEGRGGLYGYTF. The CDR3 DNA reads TGCGCCAGCAGCCAAGAGGGTCGGGGGGGGCTCTATGGCTACACCTTC.

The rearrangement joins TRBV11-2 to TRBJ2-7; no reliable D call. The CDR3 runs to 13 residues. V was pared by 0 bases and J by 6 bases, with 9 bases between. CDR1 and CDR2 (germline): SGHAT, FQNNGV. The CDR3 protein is CASSLDLYVEQYF. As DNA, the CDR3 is TGTGCCAGCAGCTTAGATTTATATGTCGAGCAGTACTTC.